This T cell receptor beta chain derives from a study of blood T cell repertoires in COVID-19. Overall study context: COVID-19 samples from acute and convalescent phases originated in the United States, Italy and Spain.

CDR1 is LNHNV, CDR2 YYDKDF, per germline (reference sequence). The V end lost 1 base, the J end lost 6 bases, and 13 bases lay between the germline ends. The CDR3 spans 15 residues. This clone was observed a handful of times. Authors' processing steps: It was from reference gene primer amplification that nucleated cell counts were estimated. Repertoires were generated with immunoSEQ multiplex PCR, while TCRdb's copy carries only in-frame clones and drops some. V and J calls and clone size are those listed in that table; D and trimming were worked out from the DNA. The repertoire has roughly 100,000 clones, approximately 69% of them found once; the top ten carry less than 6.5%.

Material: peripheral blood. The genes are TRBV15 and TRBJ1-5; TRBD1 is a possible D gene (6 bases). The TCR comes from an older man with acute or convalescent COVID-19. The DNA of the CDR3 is TGTGCCACCAGCAGAGCACTCAGGGGCGGTCAGCCCCAGCATTTT. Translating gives CATSRALRGGQPQHF. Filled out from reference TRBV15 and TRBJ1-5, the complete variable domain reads DAMVIQNPRYQVTQFGKPVTLSCSQTLNHNVMYWYQQKSSQAPKLLFHYYDKDFNNEADTPDNFQSRRPNTSFCFLDIRSPGLGDTAMYLCATSRALRGGQPQHFGDGTRLSIL.